These 6 T cell receptor beta chains came from one sample sequenced in a study of T cell changes during pregnancy in multiple sclerosis. Sequencing used immunoSEQ multiplex PCR; TCRdb keeps in-frame clones, though not all of them. The sample shows fewer than 50,000 clones, about nine tenths of them seen only once. The starting material was CD8+ T cells from peripheral blood mononuclear cells, obtained in the first trimester of pregnancy. All receptors come from a female donor with multiple sclerosis, enrolled in a pregnancy study.

This clone was detected once. The chain employs TRBV6-1 and TRBJ1-5, with no clear D. CDR1 and CDR2 (germline): MNHNS, SASEGT. The CDR3 covers 13 residues. V was clipped by 10 bases and J by 0 bases, with 10 bases between them. The CDR3 spells CATNTDSNQPQHF. DNA for the CDR3: TGTGCCACCAACACAGATAGCAATCAGCCCCAGCATTTT.

This clone was detected once. The chain is built from TRBV7-9 and TRBJ2-2; TRBD1 agrees at 10 bases. CDR3 length equals 16 residues. V dropped 4 bases and J dropped 4; count of bases not matched to a gene: 6. CDR1 is SEHNR, CDR2 FQNEAQ, per germline (reference sequence). In nucleotides, the CDR3 is TGTGCCAGCAGCTCATTGGGGACAGGGGTCACCGGGGAGCTGTTTTTT. It yields the protein CASSSLGTGVTGELFF. Based on the CDR3 plus reference TRBV7-9 and TRBJ2-2, the full variable domain is DTGVSQNPRHKITKRGQNVTFRCDPISEHNRLYWYRQTLGQGPEFLTYFQNEAQLEKSRLLSDRFSAERPKGSFSTLEIQRTEQGDSAMYLCASSSLGTGVTGELFFGEGSRLTVL.

This clone appeared once. The chain couples TRBV2 to TRBJ1-2, with D possibly being TRBD1 (6 bases). Trimming removed 8 bases at V and 4 bases at J, with 11 bases between. The CDR3 length is 12 residues. CDR1 is SNHLY and CDR2 is FYNNEI in the germline V gene. For the CDR3, the DNA is TGTGCCAGCTTACAGGGCTTCTATGGCTACACCTTC. Translation: CASLQGFYGYTF. The full variable domain, completed using reference TRBV2 and TRBJ1-2, is EPEVTQTPSHQVTQMGQEVILRCVPISNHLYFYWYRQILGQKVEFLVSFYNNEISEKSEIFDDQFSVERPDGSNFTLKIRSTKLEDSAMYFCASLQGFYGYTFGSGTRLTVV.

This rearrangement joins TRBV30 to TRBJ1-1; 12 bases line up with TRBD1. The CDR3 loop spans 17 amino acids. Germline CDR1 GTSNPN, CDR2 SVGIG (reference sequence). Trimming took 6 bases from V and 5 from J; bases not matched to a gene: 16. CDR3 sequence reads: CACSYRDRGLIGTEAFF. In DNA form, the CDR3 reads TGTGCCTGTTCTTACCGGGACAGGGGGCTCATTGGGACTGAAGCTTTCTTT.

V is TRBV6-5 and J is TRBJ2-3; no reliable D call. CDR3 length: 15 residues. Germline V CDR1 and CDR2: MNHEY, SVGAGI. V was shortened by 6 bases and J by 0 bases, with 13 bases between the two germline ends. Here the CDR3 DNA reads TGTGCCAGCAGCCCAACACCCTCTAGCACAGATACGCAGTATTTT. Its translation is CASSPTPSSTDTQYF.

The chain combines TRBV7-6 with TRBJ2-7, with 11 bases lining up with TRBD2. The CDR3 length is 18 residues. The germline V gene has CDR1 SGHVS and CDR2 FNYEAQ. Losses at the gene ends were 0 bases for V and 0 bases for J; bases not matched to a gene: 7. Here the CDR3 reads CASSLADSSGGNSYEQYF. The DNA for the CDR3 is TGTGCCAGCAGCTTAGCGGATTCTAGCGGGGGGAACTCCTACGAGCAGTACTTC. Supplemented by reference TRBV7-6 and TRBJ2-7, the full variable domain reads GAGVSQSPRYKVTKRGQDVALRCDPISGHVSLYWYRQALGQGPEFLTYFNYEAQQDKSGLPNDRFSAERPEGSISTLTIQRTEQRDSAMYRCASSLADSSGGNSYEQYFGPGTRLTVT.